This TCR beta chain was recorded in a study of T cell responses to AZD1222 COVID-19 vaccine. A word on this clone: Its antigen remains unidentified.

Profiled with immunoSEQ multiplex PCR; TCRdb holds only in-frame clones, not every one. This table holds 130,000 to 150,000 clones, 88% found once. The CDR3 spans 14 residues. CDR1 is MNHNY and CDR2 is SVGAGI in the germline V gene (reference sequence). The V segment lost 2 bases and the J segment 8 bases; nucleotides outside the gene matches: 8. Regarding the study as a whole: Reports indicate that nearly half of spike-specific TCRs are directed at unmutated variant regions. Repertoire collection took place solely once the T cell response had peaked.

Sequencing used peripheral blood, obtained 28 days after the second dose of the MenACWY control vaccine. This rearrangement joins TRBV6-6 to TRBJ1-2; 7 bases match TRBD1. This sequence was found in an adult who received the MenACWY meningococcal vaccine as a control. CDR3 in amino acids: CASSYVAEGAGYTF. The CDR3 bases are TGTGCCAGCAGTTACGTAGCCGAGGGGGCAGGCTACACCTTC.